Listed here are 9 T cell receptor beta chains from one sample, sequenced in a study of CD4+ T cells in melanoma. Sequencing used immunoSEQ multiplex PCR; TCRdb keeps in-frame clones, though not all of them. The repertoire consists of about 10,000 clones, with around 65% occurring once and the leading ten covering around an eighth. What was sequenced was cells from a culture (not recorded whether cultured in vitro). These receptors came from a human donor with melanoma.

The table lists this clone with a count of one. The V call is TRBV5-1, the J call TRBJ1-2; D may be TRBD1 (5 bases). V dropped 4 bases and J dropped 2 bases, with 15 bases sitting between them. The CDR3 runs 15 residues. Germline loops: CDR1 SGHRS, CDR2 YFSETQ. Here the CDR3 DNA reads TGCGCCAGCAGCCCCGGGGCGGGACCGAACTATGGCTACACCTTC. Translation: CASSPGAGPNYGYTF.

This clone has just a few counts. The chain carries TRBV9 and TRBJ2-3; D is unclear. CDR3 size: 18 residues. Germline CDR1 reads SGDLS; CDR2 reads YYNGEE. The V end was cut by 4 bases, the J end by 3 bases, with 24 bases between. CDR3 coding DNA: TGTGCCAGCAGCTCGCCCCCGGGCAGACTGCCCGAGACAGATACGCAGTATTTT. Its protein is CASSSPPGRLPETDTQYF.

V is TRBV7-8 and J is TRBJ1-2; D perhaps matches TRBD1 (5 bases). Trimming took off 2 bases at V and 0 bases at J, with 10 bases between the two ends. Germline V gene lookup returns CDR1 SGHVS and CDR2 FQNEAQ. The CDR3 extends over 15 amino acids. DNA for the CDR3: TGTGCCAGCAGCTTAAGTGGGGCCCCTAACTATGGCTACACCTTC. It is translated as CASSLSGAPNYGYTF.

This clone was seen more than once but under ten times. The J gene is TRBJ1-6, the V gene TRBV4-1; D unresolved. Germline V gene lookup returns CDR1 MGHRA and CDR2 YSYEKL. Trimming took 0 bases from V and 10 from J, leaving 10 bases between them. CDR3 size: 14 residues. In nucleotides, the CDR3 is TGCGCCAGCAGCCAAGAACCGGGCTGGTCACCCCTCCACTTT. This translates into CASSQEPGWSPLHF.

The J gene is TRBJ1-5, the V gene TRBV18; 9 nucleotides match TRBD1. J lost 15 bases, V lost 3 bases, and 24 bases had no gene match. The CDR3 is 18 residues long. Germline-derived CDR1 and CDR2 are KGHSH and LQKENI. CDR3 residues: CASSPKGQGLPLGSESHF. The CDR3, as DNA: TGTGCCAGCTCACCGAAGGGACAGGGCCTCCCTCTAGGTTCGGAATCGCATTTT.

The rearrangement uses TRBV19 and TRBJ2-1; D call uncertain. The CDR3 extends over 15 amino acids. Germline V gene sequence: CDR1 LNHDA, CDR2 SQIVND (reference sequence). Trimming shortened V by 5 bases and J by 3 bases, and 14 bases separated the two germline ends. Written as DNA, the CDR3 is TGTGCCAGTAGTCCCCTAGGGAAAGTCTACAATGAGCAGTTCTTC. It codes for CASSPLGKVYNEQFF.

The rearrangement links TRBV2 to TRBJ2-7; TRBD2 agrees at 10 bases. Germline V CDR1 and CDR2: SNHLY, FYNNEI. Unmatched junction bases numbered 7, after V lost 2 bases and J lost 0 bases. The CDR3 contains 17 residues. The CDR3 loop reads CASSEQPLAGASYEQYF. CDR3 nucleotides: TGTGCCAGCAGTGAACAACCCCTAGCGGGGGCCTCCTACGAGCAGTACTTC.

V is TRBV9 and J is TRBJ2-2, with D maybe TRBD1 (6 bases). The V end was cut by 3 bases, the J end by 4 bases, with 13 bases between. This CDR3 spans 15 amino acids. The germline V gene encodes CDR1 SGDLS and CDR2 YYNGEE. The CDR3 sequence: CASSEQGRRTGELFF. The CDR3 nucleotides are TGTGCCAGCAGCGAACAGGGACGGCGCACCGGGGAGCTGTTTTTT.

This clone showed up just once. The gene calls are TRBV2 and TRBJ2-3; TRBD1 agrees at 8 bases. The CDR3 covers 14 residues. Looked up from germline, CDR1 is SNHLY and CDR2 is FYNNEI. V shed 6 bases, J shed 4 bases, and the junction held 6 bases outside the gene matches. This CDR3 is CASRARTGPDTQYF. CDR3 DNA sequence: TGTGCCAGCAGGGCCAGGACAGGGCCAGATACGCAGTATTTT.